This TCR beta chain was recovered during a study of blood T cell repertoires in COVID-19. Overall study: PBMCs, B-cell-depleted T cells, or T cells were the source of the cDNA or gDNA that made up the material.

Using immunoSEQ multiplex PCR, the repertoire was profiled, and TCRdb retains in-frame clones only, with some absent. The sample has roughly 400,000 clones, about 92% seen once. CDR1 and CDR2 from the germline V gene are SGHRS and YFSETQ. This CDR3 has 17 residues. V dropped 4 bases and J dropped 0; count of bases not matched to a gene: 9. Categorization into cohorts depended on clinical history that participants reported. Two negative PCRs, clearance, or symptom resolution were required of recovered Cohort 3 donors. The material sequenced was PBMCs or T cells enriched from blood (not recorded which). This rearrangement joins TRBV5-1 to TRBJ2-1; 8 bases match TRBD2. This receptor was identified in a man aged 18-30 years who had recovered from COVID-19. The CDR3 DNA follows: TGCGCCAGCAGCGTCAGACTAGCGCGGAGCTCCTACAATGAGCAGTTCTTC. Protein sequence: CASSVRLARSSYNEQFF.